This is a list of T cell receptor beta chains from one sample in a study of blood T cell repertoires in COVID-19. TCRdb keeps only in-frame clones here, not all; method: immunoSEQ multiplex PCR. The sample records 80,000 to 100,000 clones, 82% being singletons. Material: peripheral blood. The receptors shown here come from a man between 65 and 85 years old with active or convalescent COVID-19. CDR3s include the opening cysteine and the closing phenylalanine or tryptophan. The D gene is left open where the match is weak. The listing skips clone size in some rows; elsewhere it reads once, few, many or a size class.

d_call,clone_size,v_call,j_call,cdr3_aa,cdr3_nt
NA,NA,TRBV5-1,TRBJ1-1,CASSFEVGNTEAFF,TGCGCCAGCAGCTTCGAGGTGGGGAACACTGAAGCTTTCTTT
NA,NA,TRBV7-3,TRBJ2-7,CASSLSAVDEQYF,TGTGCCAGCAGCTTAAGTGCAGTCGACGAGCAGTACTTC
NA,NA,TRBV6-1,TRBJ1-5,CASSEGGRNQPQHF,TGTGCCAGCAGTGAAGGCGGGAGGAATCAGCCCCAGCATTTT
TRBD1,NA,TRBV5-4,TRBJ1-2,CASSLGVSNGDSDGYTF,TGTGCCAGCAGCTTGGGTGTTTCGAATGGGGACAGTGATGGCTACACCTTC
NA,NA,TRBV11-2,TRBJ2-7,CASSLNGYEQYF,TGTGCCAGCAGCTTGAACGGCTACGAGCAGTACTTC
NA,NA,TRBV27,TRBJ2-2,CASSLGLALTGELFF,TGTGCCAGCAGTTTAGGGCTAGCGCTCACCGGGGAGCTGTTTTTT
NA,NA,TRBV5-6,TRBJ1-1,CASSLVGTEAFF,TGTGCCAGCAGCTTGGTCGGGACAGAAGCTTTCTTT
TRBD1,NA,TRBV5-5,TRBJ1-3,CASSWGQGGGNTIYF,TGTGCCAGCAGCTGGGGACAGGGAGGTGGAAACACCATATATTTT
TRBD1,NA,TRBV9,TRBJ2-1,CASSVGTGNNEQFF,TGTGCCAGCAGCGTAGGGACAGGGAACAATGAGCAGTTCTTC
TRBD1,NA,TRBV18,TRBJ1-1,CASSGGQGTGTEAFF,TGTGCCAGCTCAGGGGGACAGGGGACGGGTACTGAAGCTTTCTTT
TRBD2,NA,TRBV2,TRBJ2-3,CASSGLAGGDTQYF,TGTGCCAGCAGTGGACTAGCGGGGGGAGATACGCAGTATTTT
TRBD1,few,TRBV3-1/TRBV3-2,TRBJ1-4,CASSPASGTGGSTNEKLFF,TGTGCCAGCAGCCCGGCGTCTGGGACAGGGGGATCAACTAATGAAAAACTGTTTTTT
TRBD2,NA,TRBV5-1,TRBJ2-5,CASSVIAGEQETQYF,TGCGCCAGCAGCGTTATAGCGGGGGAGCAAGAGACCCAGTACTTC
NA,once,TRBV5-1,TRBJ2-3,CASSASASTDTQYF,TGCGCCAGCAGCGCTAGCGCTAGCACAGATACGCAGTATTTT
NA,NA,TRBV7-3,TRBJ2-5,CASSLNLASRETQYF,TGTGCCAGCAGCTTAAATCTGGCTAGCCGGGAGACCCAGTACTTC
TRBD2,NA,TRBV7-3,TRBJ2-1,CASSDPRGVHNEQFF,TGTGCCAGCAGCGACCCCCGGGGGGTCCACAATGAGCAGTTCTTC
TRBD1,NA,TRBV19,TRBJ2-1,CASSRQGRNNEQFF,TGTGCCAGTAGCCGACAGGGGCGGAACAATGAGCAGTTCTTC
NA,once,TRBV4-1,TRBJ1-6,CASSQAQGPSSYNSPLHF,TGCGCCAGCAGCCAAGCTCAGGGCCCGAGCTCCTATAATTCACCCCTCCACTTT
TRBD2,NA,TRBV13,TRBJ2-3,CASSLRGTSQVDTQYF,TGTGCCAGCAGCTTAAGAGGGACTAGCCAAGTAGATACGCAGTATTTT
NA,NA,TRBV18,TRBJ2-3,CASSPPGQAGGDTQYF,TGTGCCAGCTCACCCCCAGGGCAGGCCGGCGGAGATACGCAGTATTTT
TRBD2,NA,TRBV28,TRBJ2-2,CASTFSGGGNTGELFF,TGTGCCAGCACATTTAGCGGGGGAGGCAACACCGGGGAGCTGTTTTTT
TRBD1,few,TRBV27,TRBJ1-2,CASSAPGQGYGYTF,TGTGCCAGCAGTGCCCCGGGACAGGGGTATGGCTACACCTTC
TRBD1,few,TRBV7-9,TRBJ2-3,CASSPRTGLTQYF,TGTGCCAGCAGTCCCCGGACAGGGCTCACGCAGTATTTT
TRBD1,NA,TRBV7-2,TRBJ2-1,CASSSEGADYNEQFF,TGTGCCAGCAGCTCCGAGGGGGCGGACTACAATGAGCAGTTCTTC
TRBD1,NA,TRBV6-5,TRBJ2-5,CASSYSRDRGTKTQYF,TGTGCCAGCAGTTACTCGAGGGACAGGGGGACGAAGACCCAGTACTTC
NA,NA,TRBV9,TRBJ1-6,CASSVDSGYNSPLHF,TGTGCCAGCAGCGTAGATTCAGGGTATAATTCACCCCTCCACTTT
TRBD1,NA,TRBV2,TRBJ2-2,CASSAQGFGGELFF,TGTGCCAGCAGTGCACAGGGGTTCGGCGGGGAGCTGTTTTTT
NA,NA,TRBV19,TRBJ1-2,CASTYGGFSNGYTF,TGTGCCAGTACCTACGGGGGGTTCTCGAATGGCTACACCTTC
NA,NA,TRBV14,TRBJ1-2,CASSPDRRIYHNYGYTF,TGTGCCAGCAGTCCTGACAGGAGGATCTATCATAACTATGGCTACACCTTC
TRBD2,NA,TRBV5-4,TRBJ2-3,CASSYRGGGTDTQYF,TGTGCCAGCAGCTATCGGGGGGGCGGCACAGATACGCAGTATTTT
TRBD1,NA,TRBV5-1,TRBJ1-3,CASSSTLTGGGNTIYF,TGCGCCAGCAGCTCAACACTTACAGGGGGCGGAAACACCATATATTTT
NA,NA,TRBV1,TRBJ1-2,CTSSLRYGYTF,TGCACCAGCAGCCTCAGGTATGGCTACACCTTC
TRBD1,few,TRBV6-5,TRBJ1-6,CASRRTGGDSPLHF,TGTGCCAGCAGAAGGACAGGGGGCGATTCACCCCTCCACTTT
NA,NA,TRBV3-1/TRBV3-2,TRBJ1-2,CASSQLRDSYGYTF,TGTGCCAGCAGCCAACTCAGGGACTCCTATGGCTACACCTTC
NA,NA,TRBV6-6,TRBJ2-3,CASTLGRFTDTQYF,TGTGCCAGCACCCTGGGGAGGTTCACAGATACGCAGTATTTT
NA,NA,TRBV18,TRBJ1-6,CASSPSDTRALHF,TGTGCCAGCTCACCATCCGACACGCGAGCCCTCCACTTT
TRBD2,NA,TRBV7-9,TRBJ2-5,CASSLGTSGGEETQYF,TGTGCCAGCAGCTTAGGCACTAGCGGGGGGGAAGAGACCCAGTACTTC
NA,NA,TRBV7-9,TRBJ1-1,CASSYSNTEAFF,TGTGCCAGCAGCTATAGTAACACTGAAGCTTTCTTT
TRBD1,NA,TRBV24-1,TRBJ2-1,CATSDSTGPRNEQFF,TGTGCCACCAGTGATTCGACAGGGCCTCGCAATGAGCAGTTCTTC
NA,NA,TRBV7-8,TRBJ2-1,CASSLSGSNEQFF,TGTGCCAGCAGCTTATCGGGGTCCAATGAGCAGTTCTTC
NA,NA,TRBV27,TRBJ2-2,CASSLISGTGELFF,TGTGCCAGCAGTTTAATATCGGGGACCGGGGAGCTGTTTTTT
TRBD2,NA,TRBV5-4,TRBJ2-7,CASSRGGGRDYEQYF,TGTGCCAGCAGTCGCGGCGGGGGGCGAGACTACGAGCAGTACTTC
NA,NA,TRBV24-1,TRBJ1-2,CATSDPSYGYTF,TGTGCCACCAGTGATCCATCCTATGGCTACACCTTC
NA,NA,TRBV7-2,TRBJ1-2,CASSSEGGYGYTF,TGTGCCAGCAGCTCCGAAGGGGGATATGGCTACACCTTC
TRBD1,few,TRBV11-1,TRBJ1-1,CASSYRGHTEAFF,TGTGCCAGCAGTTACAGGGGCCACACTGAAGCTTTCTTT
TRBD2,NA,TRBV4-2,TRBJ2-1,CASSLERGGYNEQFF,TGTGCCAGCAGTCTAGAGCGGGGGGGTTACAATGAGCAGTTCTTC
NA,NA,TRBV7-9,TRBJ1-3,CASSRGSSGNTIYF,TGTGCCAGCAGTAGGGGTTCCTCAGGAAACACCATATATTTT
NA,NA,TRBV5-8,TRBJ1-1,CASSLTRYTEAFF,TGTGCCAGCAGCCTGACACGCTATACTGAAGCTTTCTTT
NA,NA,TRBV5-1,TRBJ1-4,CASGRGGGLNEKLFF,TGCGCCAGCGGCCGGGGAGGAGGGCTTAATGAAAAACTGTTTTTT
NA,NA,TRBV6-5,TRBJ1-1,CASSSPTGNTEAFF,TGTGCCAGCAGTTCTCCGACAGGGAACACTGAAGCTTTCTTT
TRBD2,NA,TRBV2,TRBJ2-7,CASSDLRLAGYEQYF,TGTGCCAGCAGTGACCTTAGACTAGCGGGATACGAGCAGTACTTC
TRBD2,once,TRBV6-2/TRBV6-3,TRBJ2-1,CASSQGLAQYNEQFF,TGTGCCAGCAGTCAAGGACTAGCCCAATACAATGAGCAGTTCTTC
NA,NA,TRBV12-3/TRBV12-4,TRBJ1-1,CASGLAGARRAFF,TGTGCCAGCGGCCTTGCGGGGGCTAGGAGGGCTTTCTTT
TRBD2,NA,TRBV6-5,TRBJ2-1,CASSYERGVNNEQFF,TGTGCCAGCAGTTACGAGCGGGGGGTTAACAATGAGCAGTTCTTC
NA,NA,TRBV27,TRBJ2-1,CASARQGSPYNEQFF,TGTGCCAGCGCAAGGCAGGGATCACCCTACAATGAGCAGTTCTTC
NA,NA,TRBV5-1,TRBJ2-7,CASSMWTEGYEQYF,TGCGCCAGCAGCATGTGGACAGAGGGCTACGAGCAGTACTTC
NA,NA,TRBV20-1,TRBJ1-1,CSAIYQTEAFF,TGCAGTGCCATCTATCAAACTGAAGCTTTCTTT
TRBD2,NA,TRBV20-1,TRBJ2-7,CSATSGHEQYF,TGCAGTGCTACTAGCGGCCACGAGCAGTACTTC
NA,NA,TRBV7-3,TRBJ2-2,CASSLPRTGELFF,TGTGCCAGCAGCCTCCCCCGCACCGGGGAGCTGTTTTTT
NA,NA,TRBV11-2,TRBJ2-5,CASSLRETQYF,TGTGCCAGCAGCTTGAGAGAGACCCAGTACTTC